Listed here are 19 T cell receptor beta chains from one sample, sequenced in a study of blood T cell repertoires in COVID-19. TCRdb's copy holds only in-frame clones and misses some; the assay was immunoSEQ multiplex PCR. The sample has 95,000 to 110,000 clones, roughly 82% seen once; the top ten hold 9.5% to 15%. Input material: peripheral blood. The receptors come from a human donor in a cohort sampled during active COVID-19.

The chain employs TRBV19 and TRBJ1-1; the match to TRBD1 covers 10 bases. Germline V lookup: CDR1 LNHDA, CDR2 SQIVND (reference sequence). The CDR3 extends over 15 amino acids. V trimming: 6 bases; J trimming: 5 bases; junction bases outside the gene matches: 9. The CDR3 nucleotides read TGTGCCAGTAGCACCGGGGGACAGGGGTGGACTGAAGCTTTCTTT. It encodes CASSTGGQGWTEAFF.

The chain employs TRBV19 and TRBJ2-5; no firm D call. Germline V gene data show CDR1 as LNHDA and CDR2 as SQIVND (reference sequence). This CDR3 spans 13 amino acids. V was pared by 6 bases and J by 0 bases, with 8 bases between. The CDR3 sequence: CASREQNQETQYF. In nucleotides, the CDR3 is TGTGCCAGTAGGGAGCAGAACCAAGAGACCCAGTACTTC.

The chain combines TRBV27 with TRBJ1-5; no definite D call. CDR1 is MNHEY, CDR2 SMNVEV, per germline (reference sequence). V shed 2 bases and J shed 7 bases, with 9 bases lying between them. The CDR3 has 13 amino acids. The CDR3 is CASSLGPRQPQHF. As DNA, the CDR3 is TGTGCCAGCAGTTTAGGTCCGAGGCAGCCCCAGCATTTT.

The CDR3 reads CAAQNQGASGTQYF. CDR3 DNA: TGTGCCGCCCAAAACCAGGGGGCCTCCGGGACCCAGTACTTC. The rearrangement joins TRBV10-3 to TRBJ2-5; TRBD1 matches 8 bases. Unmatched junction bases numbered 15, after V lost 11 bases and J lost 7 bases. The CDR3 has 14 amino acids. From germline, CDR1 is ENHRY and CDR2 SYGVKD.

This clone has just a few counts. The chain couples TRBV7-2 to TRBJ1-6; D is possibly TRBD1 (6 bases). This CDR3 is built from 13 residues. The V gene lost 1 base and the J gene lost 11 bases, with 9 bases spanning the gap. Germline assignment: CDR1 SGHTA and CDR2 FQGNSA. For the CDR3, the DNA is TGTGCCAGCAGCTTAGATCAGGGGCCACCCCTCCACTTT. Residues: CASSLDQGPPLHF.

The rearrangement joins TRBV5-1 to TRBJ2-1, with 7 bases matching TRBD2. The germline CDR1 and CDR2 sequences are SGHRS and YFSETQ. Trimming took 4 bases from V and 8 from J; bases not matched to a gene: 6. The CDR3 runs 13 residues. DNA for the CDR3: TGCGCCAGCAGCCCACTAGCGATCGATGAGCAGTTCTTC. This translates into CASSPLAIDEQFF.

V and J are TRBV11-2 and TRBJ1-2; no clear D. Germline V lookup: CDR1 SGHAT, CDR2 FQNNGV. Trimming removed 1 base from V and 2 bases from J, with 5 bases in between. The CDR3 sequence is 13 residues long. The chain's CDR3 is CASSLGGNYGYTF. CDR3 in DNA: TGTGCCAGCAGCTTAGGAGGGAACTATGGCTACACCTTC.

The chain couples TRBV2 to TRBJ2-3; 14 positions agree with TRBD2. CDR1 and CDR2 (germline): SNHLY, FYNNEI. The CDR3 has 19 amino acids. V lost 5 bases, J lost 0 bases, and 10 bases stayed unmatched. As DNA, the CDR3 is TGTGCCAGCAGTTTCTCCGGGACTAGCGGGGGTTCTAGCACAGATACGCAGTATTTT. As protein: CASSFSGTSGGSSTDTQYF.

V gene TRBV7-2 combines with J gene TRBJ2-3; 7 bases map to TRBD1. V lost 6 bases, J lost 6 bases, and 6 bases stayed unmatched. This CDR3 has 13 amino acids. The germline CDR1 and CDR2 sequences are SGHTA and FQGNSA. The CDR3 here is CASSRQGRDTQYF. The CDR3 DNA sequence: TGTGCCAGCAGTCGACAGGGTAGGGATACGCAGTATTTT.

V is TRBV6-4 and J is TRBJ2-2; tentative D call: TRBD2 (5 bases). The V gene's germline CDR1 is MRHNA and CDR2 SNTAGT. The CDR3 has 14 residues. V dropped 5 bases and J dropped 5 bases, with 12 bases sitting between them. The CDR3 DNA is TGTGCCAGCAGTCGGGAAGGGATGACCGGGGAGCTGTTTTTT. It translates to CASSREGMTGELFF.

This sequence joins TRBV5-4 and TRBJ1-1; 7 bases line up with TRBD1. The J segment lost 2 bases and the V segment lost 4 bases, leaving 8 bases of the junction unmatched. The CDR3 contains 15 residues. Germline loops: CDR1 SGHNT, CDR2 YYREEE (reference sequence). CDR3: CASSVGGGLNTEAFF. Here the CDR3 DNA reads TGTGCCAGCAGCGTAGGGGGCGGATTAAACACTGAAGCTTTCTTT. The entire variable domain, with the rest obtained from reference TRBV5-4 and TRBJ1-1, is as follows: ETGVTQSPTHLIKTRGQQVTLRCSSQSGHNTVSWYQQALGQGPQFIFQYYREEENGRGNFPPRFSGLQFPNYSSELNVNALELDDSALYLCASSVGGGLNTEAFFGQGTRLTVV.

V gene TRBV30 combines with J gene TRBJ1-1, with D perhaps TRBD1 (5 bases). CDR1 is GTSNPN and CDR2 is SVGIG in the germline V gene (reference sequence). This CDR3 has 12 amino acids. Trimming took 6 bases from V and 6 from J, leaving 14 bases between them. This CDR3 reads CACQEFRAEAFF. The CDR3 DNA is TGTGCCTGCCAAGAGTTCAGGGCTGAAGCTTTCTTT.

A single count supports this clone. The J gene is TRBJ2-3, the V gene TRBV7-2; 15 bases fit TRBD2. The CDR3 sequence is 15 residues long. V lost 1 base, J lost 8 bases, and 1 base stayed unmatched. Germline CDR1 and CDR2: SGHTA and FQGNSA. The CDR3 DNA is TGTGCCAGCAGCTTAGGGACTAGCGGGGGGGGTACGCAGTATTTT. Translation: CASSLGTSGGGTQYF.

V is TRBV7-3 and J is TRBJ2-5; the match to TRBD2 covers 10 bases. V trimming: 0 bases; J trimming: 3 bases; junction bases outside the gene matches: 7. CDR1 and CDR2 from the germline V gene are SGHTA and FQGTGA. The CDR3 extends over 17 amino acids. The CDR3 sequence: CASSLTGGLAVKETQYF. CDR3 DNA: TGTGCCAGCAGCTTAACGGGAGGACTAGCGGTAAAAGAGACCCAGTACTTC.

CDR3 nucleotides: TGCGCCAGCAGCTTACGGGGGGAGGTAGTCGGGGCCAACGTCCTGACTTTC. Its translation is CASSLRGEVVGANVLTF. The genes are TRBV5-1 and TRBJ2-6; the match to TRBD2 covers 7 bases. The CDR3 totals 17 residues. V shed 2 bases and J 4 bases; nucleotides not matched to a gene: 9. From germline, CDR1 is SGHRS and CDR2 YFSETQ.

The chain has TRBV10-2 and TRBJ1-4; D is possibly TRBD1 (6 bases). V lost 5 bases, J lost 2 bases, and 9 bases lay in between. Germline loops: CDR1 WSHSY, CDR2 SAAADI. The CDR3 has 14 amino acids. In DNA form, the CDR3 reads TGCGCCAGCAGTAATAGGGGGACTAATGAAAAACTGTTTTTT. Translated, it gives CASSNRGTNEKLFF.

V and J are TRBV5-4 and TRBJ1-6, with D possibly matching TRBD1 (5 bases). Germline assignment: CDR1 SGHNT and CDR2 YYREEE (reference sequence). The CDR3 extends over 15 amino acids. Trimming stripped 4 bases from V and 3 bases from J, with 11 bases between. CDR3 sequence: CASSRTGGYNSPLHF. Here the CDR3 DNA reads TGTGCCAGCAGCCGGACGGGGGGCTATAATTCACCCCTCCACTTT.

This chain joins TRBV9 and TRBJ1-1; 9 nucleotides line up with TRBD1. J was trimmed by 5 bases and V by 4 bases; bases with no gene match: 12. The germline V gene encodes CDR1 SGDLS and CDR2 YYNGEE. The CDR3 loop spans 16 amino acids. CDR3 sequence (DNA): TGTGCCAGCAGCCCCACTTGGACAGGGGTTTATACTGAAGCTTTCTTT. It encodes CASSPTWTGVYTEAFF.

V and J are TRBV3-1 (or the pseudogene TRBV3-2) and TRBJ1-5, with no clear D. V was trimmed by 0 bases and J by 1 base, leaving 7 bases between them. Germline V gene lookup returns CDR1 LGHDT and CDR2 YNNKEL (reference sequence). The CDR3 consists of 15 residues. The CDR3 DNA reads TGTGCCAGCAGCCAAGATCGGGTCAGCAATCAGCCCCAGCATTTT. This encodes CASSQDRVSNQPQHF.